The TCR beta chain described here comes from a study of blood T cell repertoires in COVID-19. Trimming took off 4 bases at V and 4 bases at J, with 19 bases between the two ends. The CDR3 loop spans 16 amino acids. The germline CDR1 and CDR2 sequences are MGHRA and YSYEKL. Under the authors' procedure: Nucleated cell number was recorded as an estimate derived from reference gene primer amplification. The data were produced by immunoSEQ multiplex PCR, yet TCRdb's version contains in-frame clones alone and is incomplete. That table supplies the V and J calls and clone size; D and trimming were determined from the DNA. The sample consists of 150,000 to 200,000 clones, roughly 77% of them appearing once.

Material: peripheral blood. The gene calls are TRBV4-1 and TRBJ1-2; D might be TRBD1 (6 bases). This clonotype originated in a man aged 70 or older with active or convalescent COVID-19. In DNA form, the CDR3 reads TGCGCCAGCAGCCCCTCCGTTGGACGGGACATCTATGGCTACACCTTC. This translates into CASSPSVGRDIYGYTF.